This section outlines one T cell receptor (beta chain) sequence together with its context. No antigen is known for it. One end of the junction does not line up with germline, which may come from a read error. Only in-frame clones appear in the TCRdb table, and some are missing; sequencing was by immunoSEQ multiplex PCR. This sample has 30,000 to 35,000 clones; 76% occur once, and the top ten carry roughly 7%. Healthy controls were blood donor buffy coats. The sample belongs to a study of STAT5B mutations in CD4+ large granular lymphocyte leukemia. Study-level results: About a quarter of private leukemic clonotypes occurred rarely in other patients' non-leukemic repertoires. Higher CD4+ than CD8+ T-LGLL clonality might reflect small sample size.

The CDR3 is 14 residues long. The germline V gene has CDR1 SGHRS and CDR2 YFSETQ. Sequenced: CD4+ T cells from blood buffy coats. The receptor's source is a human donor in good health. The V call is TRBV5-1, the J call TRBJ2-7; 12 bases align to TRBD2. The CDR3 nucleotides read TGCGCCAACAGCTTGACTAGCGGGAGATACGAGCAGTACTTC. Translated, it gives CANSLTSGRYEQYF.